These 3 T cell receptor beta chains came from one sample sequenced in a study of T cells after yellow fever vaccination. One entry per CDR3 protein, called by TCRdb with MiXCR from the 5' RACE reads. The sample comprises under 350,000 distinct CDR3 sequences, about 4% of which are singletons, and around 23% rests with the top ten. Specimen: PBMCs, collected 5 days after the yellow fever booster vaccination. These receptors were obtained from a man between 18 and 29 years old who received the YFV17D yellow fever vaccine.

The chain links TRBV20-1 to TRBJ2-5; D perhaps matches TRBD1 (7 bases). V dropped 5 bases and J dropped 5 bases, with 21 bases sitting between them. The CDR3 is made up of 15 amino acids. Germline-derived CDR1 and CDR2 are DFQATT and SNEGSKA (reference sequence). The CDR3 protein is CSAENVEGALETQYF. The CDR3 DNA is TGCAGTGCTGAGAACGTGGAGGGGGCACTCGAGACCCAGTACTTC.

The chain carries TRBV5-4 and TRBJ2-1; D is possibly TRBD2 (6 bases). CDR1 and CDR2 from the germline V gene are SGHNT and YYREEE (reference sequence). CDR3 length: 15 amino acids. V was shortened by 5 bases and J by 6 bases, with 18 bases between the two germline ends. CDR3 residues: CASRVTTRASNEQFF. CDR3 DNA sequence: TGTGCCAGCAGAGTTACGACTAGAGCGTCCAATGAGCAGTTCTTC.

Only a few counts were recorded for this clonotype. This sequence joins TRBV10-1 and TRBJ2-1, with 10 bases fitting TRBD2. The germline gives CDR1 WNHNN, CDR2 SYGVQD (reference sequence). V shed 5 bases and J 7 bases; nucleotides not matched to a gene: 8. The CDR3 sequence is 15 residues long. The CDR3 loop is CASSNSGGFMNEQFF. The DNA of the CDR3 is TGCGCCAGCAGTAATAGCGGGGGGTTTATGAATGAGCAGTTCTTC.